The rows below give T cell receptor beta chains drawn from one sample of a study of T cell responses to AZD1222 COVID-19 vaccine. Profiling relied on immunoSEQ multiplex PCR, and the TCRdb table lists in-frame clones only, not all of them. The table has 85,000 to 120,000 clones, roughly 83% seen once; the top ten hold more than 15%. The sequences come from peripheral blood, collected on day 0 of AZD1222 vaccination. All receptors derive from an adult in good health. Each CDR3 is given with its conserved first and last residue. A D gene is named only where the DNA matches it firmly. Size is omitted from some rows. Given values are once, few, many or a class for expanded clones.

NA	TRBV24-1	TRBD1	TRBJ1-1	CATSDPRTGVQAFF	TGTGCCACCAGTGATCCTAGGACAGGGGTGCAGGCTTTCTTT
few	TRBV27	NA	TRBJ1-5	CASSWKGNQPQHF	TGTGCCAGCAGCTGGAAGGGCAATCAGCCCCAGCATTTT
NA	TRBV3-1/TRBV3-2	TRBD1	TRBJ1-3	CASSRLGQGNTIYF	TGTGCCAGCAGCCGCTTGGGACAGGGAAACACCATATATTTT
NA	TRBV5-1	NA	TRBJ2-5	CASSLALGETQYF	TGCGCCAGCAGCTTGGCCCTTGGAGAGACCCAGTACTTC
NA	TRBV2	NA	TRBJ2-2	CASRQTSRNTGELFF	TGTGCCAGCAGACAAACTAGCAGGAACACCGGGGAGCTGTTTTTT
NA	TRBV5-1	NA	TRBJ1-1	CASSLEGRDGVAFF	TGCGCCAGCAGCTTGGAAGGCAGGGACGGAGTAGCTTTCTTT
once	TRBV4-3	TRBD1	TRBJ2-3	CASSQERDRSNTQYF	TGCGCCAGCAGCCAAGAGAGGGACAGATCGAATACGCAGTATTTT
few	TRBV11-3	NA	TRBJ2-1	CASSLGLWGNEQFF	TGTGCCAGCAGCTTAGGACTGTGGGGCAATGAGCAGTTCTTC
NA	TRBV18	NA	TRBJ2-3	CASSLTSGASDTQYF	TGTGCCAGCTCACTAACCTCGGGGGCGTCAGATACGCAGTATTTT
NA	TRBV5-6	NA	TRBJ2-4	CASSSGGGRYIQYF	TGTGCCAGCAGCTCGGGAGGGGGCAGATACATTCAGTACTTC
NA	TRBV3-1/TRBV3-2	NA	TRBJ1-3	CASSQRGTGNTIYF	TGTGCCAGCAGCCAAAGGGGTACTGGAAACACCATATATTTT
NA	TRBV10-3	NA	TRBJ2-1	CAISESGNEQFF	TGTGCCATCAGTGAGTCGGGGAATGAGCAGTTCTTC
NA	TRBV7-2	NA	TRBJ2-5	CASSLLRGRQETQYF	TGTGCCAGCAGCTTATTGAGGGGGAGGCAAGAGACCCAGTACTTC
NA	TRBV7-8	TRBD2	TRBJ2-1	CASSSGLAGGNNEQFF	TGTGCCAGCAGCTCTGGACTAGCGGGGGGCAACAATGAGCAGTTCTTC
NA	TRBV30	NA	TRBJ1-1	CASRRTEAFF	TGTGCCTCGCGAAGGACTGAAGCTTTCTTT
NA	TRBV6-5	TRBD1	TRBJ2-5	CASSPTGGGGETQYF	TGTGCCAGCAGTCCTACAGGGGGCGGAGGAGAGACCCAGTACTTC
NA	TRBV19	NA	TRBJ2-5	CASRSRETQYF	TGTGCCAGTAGGAGTCGGGAGACCCAGTACTTC
few	TRBV7-3	TRBD1	TRBJ2-3	CASSSILGQAPTDTQYF	TGTGCCAGCAGCTCCATTTTAGGACAGGCCCCCACAGATACGCAGTATTTT
NA	TRBV6-2/TRBV6-3	TRBD1	TRBJ1-5	CASSYSLGGAYNQPQHF	TGTGCCAGCAGTTACTCTTTAGGGGGCGCTTATAATCAGCCCCAGCATTTT
large	TRBV12-5	NA	TRBJ2-1	CASDSGVLTYNEQFF	TGTGCTAGTGACTCAGGGGTCCTAACCTACAATGAGCAGTTCTTC
NA	TRBV4-3	NA	TRBJ1-5	CASSPQAGVGGQPQHF	TGCGCCAGCAGCCCCCAGGCAGGGGTTGGAGGACAGCCCCAGCATTTT
NA	TRBV24-1	TRBD2	TRBJ2-3	CATSDFTSGKADTQYF	TGTGCCACCAGTGATTTCACTAGCGGGAAGGCAGATACGCAGTATTTT
NA	TRBV7-8	NA	TRBJ2-5	CASSPGAGQIKETQYF	TGTGCCAGCAGCCCGGGGGCAGGCCAAATTAAAGAGACCCAGTACTTC
NA	TRBV18	NA	TRBJ2-5	CASSLTSGQGTETQYF	TGTGCCAGCTCACTAACCTCGGGGCAGGGAACGGAGACCCAGTACTTC